The 20 T cell receptor beta chains below were found in one sample sequenced in a study of radiation and T cells in renal cell carcinoma. Time point described: blood 4 weeks post-SBRT, at nephrectomy. Treatment indicated: 15 Gy SBRT to primary tumor, nephrectomy 4 weeks later. TCRdb keeps only in-frame clones here, not all; method: immunoSEQ multiplex PCR. The sample records about 43,000 clones, roughly 82% being singletons. The source material was blood, sampled from a patient whose treatment included radiotherapy and nephrectomy. The receptors were sampled from a woman between 70 and 85 years old with renal cell carcinoma.

This clone was detected only once. This chain links TRBV6-5 with TRBJ2-3, with D possibly matching TRBD2 (6 bases). The V gene's germline CDR1 is MNHEY and CDR2 SVGAGI. The CDR3 extends over 16 amino acids. V lost 2 bases, J lost 4 bases, and 16 bases lay in between. CDR3 nucleotides: TGTGCCAGCAGTTACAGCGGGCTAGGTAACGCAGATACGCAGTATTTT. Translating it yields CASSYSGLGNADTQYF.

In DNA, the CDR3 is TGTGCCAGCAGCTTCCCGGGGGCCGAGCAGTACTTC. Protein: CASSFPGAEQYF. This chain joins TRBV7-2 and TRBJ2-7, with D perhaps TRBD1 or TRBD2 (6 bases each). Germline V gene sequence: CDR1 SGHTA, CDR2 FQGNSA. V was cut by 3 bases and J by 6 bases, with 9 bases left in between. The CDR3 totals 12 residues.

V gene TRBV6-1 combines with J gene TRBJ2-3; 8 nucleotides line up with TRBD2. The V gene's germline CDR1 is MNHNS and CDR2 SASEGT. With V trimmed by 4 bases and J by 3 bases, 9 bases remained unmatched. The CDR3 sequence is 16 residues long. CDR3 sequence (DNA): TGTGCCAGCAGTGTTGGAGTAGCGGGGAGTACAGATACGCAGTATTTT. Protein sequence: CASSVGVAGSTDTQYF.

The rearrangement joins TRBV25-1 to TRBJ2-1; tentative D call: TRBD2 (6 bases). V was clipped by 6 bases and J by 6 bases, with 15 bases between them. This CDR3 region has 14 residues. Germline V gives CDR1 MGHDK, CDR2 SYGVNS. The CDR3 reads CASSYGLGGNEQFF. CDR3 nucleotide sequence: TGTGCCAGCAGCTATGGCCTCGGGGGCAATGAGCAGTTCTTC.

J is TRBJ1-4 and V is TRBV10-2; TRBD1 matches at 8 bases. Germline CDR1 is WSHSY and CDR2 is SAAADI. J was trimmed by 8 bases and V by 7 bases; bases with no gene match: 12. The CDR3 has 15 residues. CDR3 in DNA: TGCGCCAGCACCGGGCCCCTTGGGACAGGCGAAAAACTGTTTTTT. Protein: CASTGPLGTGEKLFF.

In DNA, the CDR3 is TGTGCCATCAGTGGGTACGGGGGACTAGGGACTAGCGGGCCCCCCGTTCGCTACAATGAGCAGTTCTTC. This encodes CAISGYGGLGTSGPPVRYNEQFF. This chain uses TRBV10-3 with TRBJ2-1, with 12 bases matching TRBD2. J gave up 3 bases and V 4 bases, and 25 bases lay outside the gene matches. The CDR3 has 23 amino acids. From germline, CDR1 is ENHRY and CDR2 SYGVKD.

This clone was recorded once. The chain is built from TRBV7-9 and TRBJ2-7; the D gene is possibly TRBD2 (6 bases). The CDR3 has 14 residues. Per germline, CDR1 SEHNR and CDR2 FQNEAQ (reference sequence). V was trimmed by 8 bases and J by 7 bases, leaving 21 bases between them. CDR3 sequence: CASSNGGVGSEQYF. CDR3 nucleotides: TGTGCCAGCTCGAACGGGGGAGTAGGGAGTGAGCAGTACTTC.

The chain employs TRBV5-1 and TRBJ2-5; 12 nucleotides agree with TRBD2. This CDR3 is 15 amino acids long. Unmatched junction bases numbered 6, after V lost 3 bases and J lost 6 bases. Germline V lookup: CDR1 SGHRS, CDR2 YFSETQ. CDR3 in amino acids: CASSSTSGSRKTQYF. For the CDR3, the DNA is TGCGCCAGCAGCTCGACTAGCGGGAGTAGAAAGACCCAGTACTTC.

V is TRBV30 and J is TRBJ1-2; tentatively, D is TRBD1 (6 bases). The CDR3 covers 12 residues. The V gene's germline CDR1 is GTSNPN and CDR2 SVGIG (reference sequence). Trimming shortened V by 4 bases and J by 4 bases, and 10 bases separated the two germline ends. CDR3 DNA: TGTGCCTGGACAAGGGACATCTATGGCTACACCTTC. Encoded protein: CAWTRDIYGYTF.

V and J are TRBV30 and TRBJ1-5; D perhaps matches TRBD1 (5 bases). This CDR3 is built from 14 residues. From germline, CDR1 is GTSNPN and CDR2 SVGIG (reference sequence). V lost 2 bases and J 1 base, leaving 9 bases between the germline ends. DNA of the CDR3: TGTGCCTGGAGTAGAAAGGGGAGCAATCAGCCCCAGCATTTT. This codes for CAWSRKGSNQPQHF.

This clone was found once. The CDR3 is CASSEGQGTYGYTF. DNA for the CDR3: TGTGCCAGCAGTGAAGGACAGGGGACCTATGGCTACACCTTC. V is TRBV6-1 and J is TRBJ1-2; 8 bases match TRBD1. Looked up from germline, CDR1 is MNHNS and CDR2 is SASEGT. V was pared by 1 base and J by 4 bases, with 2 bases of the junction left unmatched. CDR3 length: 14 residues.

The chain has TRBV10-3 and TRBJ2-7; 10 bases match TRBD1. Per the germline V gene, CDR1 is ENHRY and CDR2 is SYGVKD. The CDR3 consists of 13 residues. The CDR3 protein is CATKGQGSYEQYF. The CDR3 DNA sequence: TGTGCAACGAAGGGACAGGGGTCCTACGAGCAGTACTTC.

The V call is TRBV4-3, the J call TRBJ2-1, with TRBD2 identical over 9 bases. CDR1 and CDR2 (germline): LGHNA, YSLEER. The CDR3 has 16 amino acids. The V segment lost 1 base and the J segment 7 bases; nucleotides outside the gene matches: 8. The CDR3 DNA follows: TGCGCCAGCAGCCAAGGCTCTAGTCTAGCGGGGAATGAGCAGTTCTTC. This sequence encodes CASSQGSSLAGNEQFF.

This rearrangement joins TRBV5-5 to TRBJ2-7; 11 positions match TRBD2. The germline CDR1 and CDR2 sequences are SGHKS and YYEKEE (reference sequence). CDR3 length: 14 amino acids. V lost 2 bases to trimming and J lost 5 bases; unmatched junction nucleotides: 3. The CDR3 loop is CASSFTSGSNEQYF. The CDR3, as DNA: TGTGCCAGCAGCTTTACTAGCGGGAGCAACGAGCAGTACTTC. The entire variable domain, with the rest obtained from reference TRBV5-5 and TRBJ2-7, is as follows: DAGVTQSPTHLIKTRGQQVTLRCSPISGHKSVSWYQQVLGQGPQFIFQYYEKEERGRGNFPDRFSARQFPNYSSELNVNALLLGDSALYLCASSFTSGSNEQYFGPGTRLTVT.

The chain has TRBV18 and TRBJ2-7; 9 nucleotides match TRBD1. Germline CDR1 is KGHSH and CDR2 is LQKENI. With 5 bases clipped from V and 6 bases from J, the junction kept 8 bases outside the gene matches. This CDR3 has 14 residues. The CDR3 is CASSTTGGGPEQYF. Here the CDR3 DNA reads TGTGCCAGCTCAACGACAGGGGGAGGTCCCGAGCAGTACTTC.

This chain joins TRBV27 and TRBJ2-7, with D uncertain. The CDR3 has 12 residues. Germline CDR1 reads MNHEY; CDR2 reads SMNVEV (reference sequence). Trimming shortened V by 5 bases and J by 0 bases, and 5 bases separated the two germline ends. CDR3 in DNA: TGTGCCAGCAGTCGGTACTCCTACGAGCAGTACTTC. It yields the protein CASSRYSYEQYF.

The V and J genes are TRBV27 and TRBJ2-5; TRBD1 is a possible D gene (6 bases). V lost 7 bases and J lost 2, with 11 bases in between. In germline, CDR1 is MNHEY, CDR2 SMNVEV (reference sequence). This CDR3 has 13 amino acids. Here the CDR3 reads CASTPQGQETQYF. In nucleotides, the CDR3 is TGTGCCAGCACCCCCCAGGGGCAAGAGACCCAGTACTTC.

The chain is built from TRBV6-6 and TRBJ1-5; D is unclear. The CDR3 consists of 16 residues. The V gene's germline CDR1 is MNHNY and CDR2 SVGAGI (reference sequence). V lost 4 bases and J 4 bases, leaving 17 bases between the germline ends. The DNA of the CDR3 is TGTGCCAGCAGTTTCTTGAGCGGAGCTCCGAATCAGCCCCAGCATTTT. Translating gives CASSFLSGAPNQPQHF.

The sample holds a few counts of this clone. This rearrangement joins TRBV5-1 to TRBJ2-3; D is uncertain. Germline V CDR1 and CDR2: SGHRS, YFSETQ. V dropped 2 bases and J dropped 2 bases, with 6 bases sitting between them. The CDR3 is 13 residues long. The CDR3 DNA follows: TGCGCCAGCAGCTTCGAGGTCACAGATACGCAGTATTTT. Its translation is CASSFEVTDTQYF.

Comments on this clone: Other DNA sequences of this sample code for an identical CDR3. The chain recombines TRBV9 with TRBJ1-2, with a possible D match to TRBD1 (5 bases). This CDR3 has 14 residues. V gave up 0 bases and J gave up 8 bases, with 14 bases separating them. Germline loops: CDR1 SGDLS, CDR2 YYNGEE. CDR3 residues: CASSVGGDLRGYTF. DNA for the CDR3: TGTGCCAGCAGCGTAGGAGGGGACCTGAGGGGCTACACCTTC.